Included here is one T cell receptor (beta chain) sequence, with context. The sample is drawn from a study of OX40 agonist ivuxolimab in advanced cancers. Study-level background: Therapy given before enrollment (anti-PD-1, anti-PD-L1 or anti-CTLA-4) was allowed, and 40% had some.

Assay: immunoSEQ multiplex PCR; the TCRdb copy retains only in-frame clones and omits some. This table holds 130,000 or so clones, around 95% found once. Germline CDR1 and CDR2: SGHTA and FQGTGA. The V end was cut by 1 base, the J end by 2 bases, with 13 bases between. This CDR3 has 16 amino acids. The chain recombines TRBV7-3 with TRBJ2-3, with D perhaps given as TRBD1 or TRBD2 (6 bases each). This TCR came from an adult with an advanced solid tumor such as melanoma, head and neck, liver or kidney cancer. Material: CD4+ or CD8+ T cells sorted from blood, obtained in a trial of the OX40 agonist ivuxolimab. CDR3 coding DNA: TGTGCCAGCAGCTTAAAGGGGGGTTTTCCCACAGATACGCAGTATTTT. Translated: CASSLKGGFPTDTQYF.